This T cell receptor beta chain was retrieved from a study of shared clonotypes between healthy human individuals. Study-wide results and limits: Clonotype sharing across several donors was observed for around 5% of naive CD4 clonotypes.

Donors had no recently reported acute infections or vaccinations and were HIV-negative. CD4+ cell separation produced CD45RA+ naive and CD45RA-negative memory subsets. Authors' analysis steps: Without quality scores, immunoSEQ junctional reads could not be filtered like full-length reads. This table comes from immunoSEQ multiplex PCR, and its TCRdb copy is limited to in-frame clones, with some not included. V, J and clone size are those of that table, while D and trimming were read from the DNA. The table lists nearly 750,000 clones, 72% of them singletons. Points on this clone: The antigen remains unidentified.

V was clipped by 6 bases and J by 3 bases; unmatched bases: 5. Germline CDR1 reads MDHEN; CDR2 reads SYDVKM. The CDR3 contains 14 residues. The chain uses TRBV28 and TRBJ2-7; TRBD1 agrees at 10 bases. The specimen was memory CD4+ T cells sorted from blood. Subset indicated: CD45RA-negative fraction. The receptor was isolated from a woman aged 25 to 39 in good health. Here the CDR3 reads CASRGGTGDYEQYF. The CDR3 region has the DNA TGTGCCAGCAGGGGTGGGACAGGGGACTACGAGCAGTACTTC.